Following are 20 T cell receptor beta chains from one sample sequenced in a study of CD8 T cells in ankylosing spondylitis (dated 2017 in TCRdb). Receptor amplification or capture employed 5' RACE. TCRdb shows the sequencer as Illumina HiSeq 2500. TCRdb cleaned the public reads at Q25 with fastp, built clones with MiXCR and kept in-frame beta chains. Duplicate CDR3 protein sequences are folded into a single record with the most common DNA and genes. The table for this sample lists 180,000 or so distinct CDR3 sequences; roughly 10% of them were counted only once. About 28% of the sample lies in the top ten. The sample taken for sequencing was blood, either unsorted or a sorted T cell fraction (not recorded which). The receptors derive from a male donor with ankylosing spondylitis or in good health (not recorded which).

V usage is TRBV6-5 and J usage is TRBJ2-3, with 11 bases matching TRBD2. This CDR3 is built from 16 residues. J lost 2 bases, V lost 5 bases, and 6 bases had no gene match. In germline, CDR1 is MNHEY, CDR2 SVGAGI. The CDR3 here is CASSRGLAAVTDTQYF. CDR3 bases: TGTGCCAGCAGTAGGGGACTAGCGGCTGTCACAGATACGCAGTATTTT.

This clonotype was seen repeatedly, ten times or more. The J gene is TRBJ2-3, the V gene TRBV29-1; D remains ambiguous. CDR3 length equals 13 residues. Germline loops: CDR1 SQVTM, CDR2 ANQGSEA. V shed 0 bases and J shed 0 bases, with 4 bases lying between them. The CDR3 reads CSVEDPSTDTQYF. CDR3 in DNA: TGCAGCGTTGAAGATCCAAGCACAGATACGCAGTATTTT.

This clonotype was observed at least ten times. This chain connects TRBV12-3 or TRBV12-4 to TRBJ1-5; maybe TRBD1 (6 bases). The CDR3 loop spans 15 amino acids. Trimming took off 3 bases at V and 5 bases at J, with 14 bases between the two ends. The CDR3, as DNA: TGTGCCAGCAGTTTGGATGGCAGGGGAGATCAGCCCCAGCATTTT. Its translation is CASSLDGRGDQPQHF.

This clonotype was observed a handful of times. For the CDR3, the DNA is TGTGCCAGCAGCCGTACTAGCGGGTGGAACACCGGGGAGCTGTTTTTT. Translation: CASSRTSGWNTGELFF. This rearrangement joins TRBV12-3 or TRBV12-4 to TRBJ2-2; TRBD2 agrees at 9 bases. The J segment lost 1 base and the V segment lost 6 bases, leaving 6 bases of the junction unmatched. This CDR3 is built from 16 residues.

In its sample, this clonotype was seen many times. The chain combines TRBV27 with TRBJ2-2; TRBD2 might be the D (6 bases). Germline V lookup: CDR1 MNHEY, CDR2 SMNVEV (reference sequence). V was pared by 1 base and J by 5 bases, with 14 bases between. The CDR3 consists of 16 residues. The CDR3 region has the DNA TGTGCCAGCAGTTTATATAGCGGAATTGAGACCGGGGAGCTGTTTTTT. Protein: CASSLYSGIETGELFF.

This chain links TRBV5-1 with TRBJ2-1; the D is unclear. V lost 0 bases and J lost 3, with 7 bases in between. The germline V gene has CDR1 SGHRS and CDR2 YFSETQ. The CDR3 totals 14 residues. CDR3: CASSLGQIYNEQFF. The CDR3 DNA follows: TGCGCCAGCAGCTTGGGCCAGATCTACAATGAGCAGTTCTTC.

The V call is TRBV12-3 or TRBV12-4, the J call TRBJ1-1, with D maybe TRBD1 (6 bases). V was cut by 3 bases and J by 4 bases, with 21 bases left in between. The CDR3 loop spans 17 amino acids. The CDR3, as DNA: TGTGCCAGCAGTTTGTCGCCGGGGGGCAGAGGCGCCACTGAAGCTTTCTTT. The encoded protein is CASSLSPGGRGATEAFF.

V is TRBV30 and J is TRBJ2-3; possible D gene TRBD2, 5 bases. V dropped 5 bases and J dropped 2 bases, with 11 bases sitting between them. Germline V gives CDR1 GTSNPN, CDR2 SVGIG (reference sequence). The CDR3 is made up of 13 amino acids. Here the CDR3 DNA reads TGTGCCTGGGCTCGGAGGAACACAGATACGCAGTATTTT. Residues: CAWARRNTDTQYF.

V and J are TRBV2 and TRBJ2-3; no clear D. V was cut by 4 bases and J by 5 bases, with 7 bases left in between. CDR3 length: 12 residues. The germline V gene has CDR1 SNHLY and CDR2 FYNNEI. CDR3 nucleotides: TGTGCCAGCAGTGGGGCACAAGATACGCAGTATTTT. As protein: CASSGAQDTQYF. Full variable domain (missing parts from reference TRBV2 and TRBJ2-3): EPEVTQTPSHQVTQMGQEVILRCVPISNHLYFYWYRQILGQKVEFLVSFYNNEISEKSEIFDDQFSVERPDGSNFTLKIRSTKLEDSAMYFCASSGAQDTQYFGPGTRLTVL.

This chain connects TRBV5-1 to TRBJ1-6; the D is unclear. The CDR3 loop spans 16 amino acids. Deletions cut 0 bases from V and 13 bases from J, with 20 bases between. From germline, CDR1 is SGHRS and CDR2 YFSETQ. CDR3: CASSLEGRGTGYPLHF. The DNA for the CDR3 is TGCGCCAGCAGCTTGGAAGGGCGGGGAACCGGTTATCCCCTCCACTTT.

This clonotype was recorded many times. The chain carries TRBV12-3 or TRBV12-4 and TRBJ1-4, with TRBD1 matching 11 bases. The CDR3 spans 15 residues. The V and J ends lost 5 bases and 8 bases, in that order; junction bases with no gene match: 7. The CDR3 here is CASSLGQGAREKLFF. DNA of the CDR3: TGTGCCAGCAGTCTAGGACAGGGGGCGAGGGAAAAACTGTTTTTT.

This clonotype was recorded at least ten times. The V call is TRBV14, the J call TRBJ1-1; D is ambiguous. Germline V gene lookup returns CDR1 SGHDN and CDR2 FVKESK. CDR3 size: 13 residues. V shed 3 bases and J shed 3 bases, with 8 bases lying between them. The CDR3 coding sequence is TGTGCCAGCAGCCAGTACCTGGACACTGAAGCTTTCTTT. Amino acids: CASSQYLDTEAFF.

This clonotype was seen ten or more times. The chain employs TRBV29-1 and TRBJ2-1; D possibly uses TRBD1 or TRBD2 (6 bases each). The CDR3 totals 11 residues. V was clipped by 6 bases and J by 6 bases, with 9 bases between them. The germline CDR1 and CDR2 sequences are SQVTM and ANQGSEA. CDR3 in DNA: TGCAGCGTAGGGGGGAGCAATGAGCAGTTCTTC. It translates to CSVGGSNEQFF.

There are many counts of this clonotype. The gene calls are TRBV15 and TRBJ2-5, with a weak D call TRBD1 (6 bases). The CDR3 has 15 residues. From germline, CDR1 is LNHNV and CDR2 YYDKDF (reference sequence). V gave up 0 bases and J gave up 2 bases, with 10 bases separating them. CDR3 nucleotide sequence: TGTGCCACCAGCAGAGATGGGGACAAACAAGAGACCCAGTACTTC. Its translation is CATSRDGDKQETQYF. Drawing the rest from reference TRBV15 and TRBJ2-5, the complete variable domain is DAMVIQNPRYQVTQFGKPVTLSCSQTLNHNVMYWYQQKSSQAPKLLFHYYDKDFNNEADTPDNFQSRRPNTSFCFLDIRSPGLGDTAMYLCATSRDGDKQETQYFGPGTRLLVL.

This clonotype was counted many times. Written as DNA, the CDR3 is TGTGCCAGCAGCTTATCCAGGGCTAATGAAAAACTGTTTTTT. It yields the protein CASSLSRANEKLFF. This sequence joins TRBV11-2 and TRBJ1-4; a weak D match, TRBD1 (5 bases). Germline V gene data show CDR1 as SGHAT and CDR2 as FQNNGV. The V end lost 2 bases, the J end lost 3 bases, and 7 bases lay between the germline ends. The CDR3 is 14 amino acids.

The rearrangement links TRBV12-3 or TRBV12-4 to TRBJ2-3; 8 bases match TRBD2. V shed 3 bases, J shed 2 bases, and the junction held 4 bases outside the gene matches. The CDR3 has 15 amino acids. CDR3 bases: TGTGCCAGCAGTTTCCTTAGCGGGAACACAGATACGCAGTATTTT. It translates to CASSFLSGNTDTQYF.

The J gene is TRBJ1-1, the V gene TRBV2; tentative D call: TRBD1 (5 bases). Germline assignment: CDR1 SNHLY and CDR2 FYNNEI. This CDR3 is built from 13 residues. V dropped 3 bases and J dropped 4 bases, with 9 bases sitting between them. CDR3 protein: CASSEGQGTEAFF. The CDR3 nucleotides read TGTGCCAGCAGTGAGGGGCAGGGCACTGAAGCTTTCTTT.

This clonotype has only a few counts. This chain uses TRBV3-1 with TRBJ1-2; D not certain. This CDR3 has 13 amino acids. Trimming pared 2 bases from V and 8 bases from J, leaving 12 bases between. Germline V gene data show CDR1 as LGHDT and CDR2 as YNNKEL (reference sequence). CDR3 region: CASSQFSRKGYTF. The CDR3 DNA is TGTGCCAGCAGCCAATTCTCTAGGAAAGGCTACACCTTC.

This clonotype has at least ten counts. The CDR3 reads CSAKEGTSTDTQYF. The CDR3 DNA reads as TGCAGTGCTAAAGAGGGGACTTCCACAGATACGCAGTATTTT. The chain has TRBV20-1 and TRBJ2-3; a weak D match, TRBD2 (6 bases). Trimming shortened V by 4 bases and J by 2 bases, and 13 bases separated the two germline ends. The CDR3 consists of 14 residues. CDR1 is DFQATT, CDR2 SNEGSKA, per germline (reference sequence).

The chain links TRBV11-2 to TRBJ2-5; 8 bases align to TRBD2. Germline V gene data show CDR1 as SGHAT and CDR2 as FQNNGV. V gave up 2 bases and J gave up 5 bases; unmatched junction bases: 10. The CDR3 spans 16 residues. CDR3 protein: CASSLLRGAGGETQYF. CDR3 DNA sequence: TGTGCCAGCAGCTTATTGCGGGGGGCCGGAGGGGAGACCCAGTACTTC.